One and the same sample provided the 23 T cell receptor beta chains below, sequenced in a study of CXCR4 blockade with PD-1 therapy in pancreatic cancer. Some clones are missing from TCRdb's copy, which holds only in-frame ones; the method was immunoSEQ multiplex PCR. This table holds nearly 6,000 clones, approximately 40% found once. Sequenced: tumor tissue. These receptors were obtained from a human donor with pancreatic ductal adenocarcinoma.

A few counts support this clone. This sequence joins TRBV4-1 and TRBJ2-7; 9 nucleotides align to TRBD1. V lost 1 base, J lost 4 bases, and 5 bases stayed unmatched. The germline V gene has CDR1 MGHRA and CDR2 YSYEKL. This CDR3 has 15 residues. The CDR3 reads CASSQVGTGPYEQYF. The CDR3 DNA follows: TGCGCCAGCAGCCAAGTCGGGACAGGGCCTTACGAGCAGTACTTC.

The chain's CDR3 is CSVEDQDREGGYTF. In DNA, the CDR3 is TGCAGCGTTGAAGATCAGGACAGGGAAGGTGGCTACACCTTC. The J gene is TRBJ1-2, the V gene TRBV29-1; 8 nucleotides agree with TRBD1. Per germline, CDR1 SQVTM and CDR2 ANQGSEA. CDR3 length: 14 amino acids. V lost 0 bases to trimming and J lost 7 bases; unmatched junction nucleotides: 7. The full variable domain, its missing parts supplied by reference TRBV29-1 and TRBJ1-2, is SAVISQKPSRDICQRGTSLTIQCQVDSQVTMMFWYRQQPGQSLTLIATANQGSEATYESGFVIDKFPISRPNLTFSTLTVSNMSPEDSSIYLCSVEDQDREGGYTFGSGTRLTVV.

The chain joins TRBV9 to TRBJ1-5, with TRBD1 as a possible D gene (6 bases). Per the germline V gene, CDR1 is SGDLS and CDR2 is YYNGEE. The CDR3 contains 14 residues. V shed 0 bases and J shed 5 bases, with 9 bases lying between them. CDR3 nucleotide sequence: TGTGCCAGCAGCGTAGAAGGGACATATCAGCCCCAGCATTTT. This gives the protein CASSVEGTYQPQHF.

This clone turned up a few times. V is TRBV12-5 and J is TRBJ2-2; 8 bases agree with TRBD1. The germline V gene has CDR1 LGHNT and CDR2 FRNRAP. After removal of 0 bases from V and 5 bases from J, the junction contained 5 bases not matched to a gene. The CDR3 loop spans 16 amino acids. The CDR3 sequence is CASGLVLTGVTGELFF. CDR3 nucleotides: TGTGCTAGTGGTTTGGTCCTGACAGGGGTAACCGGGGAGCTGTTTTTT. The complete variable domain, with remaining parts taken from reference TRBV12-5 and TRBJ2-2, reads DARVTQTPRHKVTEMGQEVTMRCQPILGHNTVFWYRQTMMQGLELLAYFRNRAPLDDSGMPKDRFSAEMPDATLATLKIQPSEPRDSAVYFCASGLVLTGVTGELFFGEGSRLTVL.

V is TRBV14 and J is TRBJ2-1, with unresolved D. V gave up 1 base and J gave up 5 bases, with 9 bases separating them. Germline assignment: CDR1 SGHDN and CDR2 FVKESK. The CDR3 length is 14 residues. The CDR3 sequence: CASSQGPRDNEQFF. The CDR3 coding sequence is TGTGCCAGCAGCCAAGGTCCACGGGACAATGAGCAGTTCTTC.

The chain uses TRBV11-3 and TRBJ2-7; TRBD2 agrees at 8 bases. Looked up from germline, CDR1 is SGHNT and CDR2 is YENEEA. Germline trimming cut 2 bases from V and 3 bases from J; bases unmatched to any gene: 9. The CDR3 spans 16 residues. The CDR3 protein is CASSLSSGTRSYEQYF. In nucleotides, the CDR3 is TGTGCCAGCAGCTTAAGTTCGGGGACTAGGAGCTACGAGCAGTACTTC.

This clone was seen repeatedly, ten times or more. The chain employs TRBV11-1 and TRBJ1-1, with D possibly being TRBD1 (6 bases). This CDR3 region has 16 residues. The V gene's germline CDR1 is SGHAT and CDR2 FQDESV (reference sequence). The V gene lost 4 bases and the J gene lost 2 bases, with 17 bases spanning the gap. The CDR3 DNA follows: TGTGCCAGCAGCTCCCCTGGTGGGGGGCAAAACACTGAAGCTTTCTTT. Encoded protein: CASSSPGGGQNTEAFF.

This clone has a handful of counts. The J gene is TRBJ1-1, the V gene TRBV6-8; possible D gene TRBD1, 6 bases. Trimming shortened V by 10 bases and J by 4 bases, and 16 bases separated the two germline ends. The germline CDR1 and CDR2 sequences are MNHGY and SAAAGT. The CDR3 has 13 amino acids. Here the CDR3 DNA reads TGTGCCATCACAAAGGGGGGAGGCACTGAAGCTTTCTTT. The encoded protein is CAITKGGGTEAFF.

This clone was detected ten times or more. The chain joins TRBV11-3 to TRBJ2-1; 7 nucleotides align to TRBD1. Trimming cost V 1 base and J 10 bases; bases outside gene matches: 10. CDR1 SGHNT and CDR2 YENEEA come from the germline V gene. The CDR3 has 15 amino acids. The CDR3 loop is CASSLGRQGSREQFF. DNA for the CDR3: TGTGCCAGCAGCTTAGGGCGACAGGGTTCGAGGGAGCAGTTCTTC.

This clone was seen more than once but under ten times. CDR3 in amino acids: CASSPHAGETQYF. The CDR3 coding sequence is TGTGCCAGCTCACCCCACGCGGGGGAGACCCAGTACTTC. This chain joins TRBV18 and TRBJ2-5; D is possibly TRBD2 (6 bases). There are 13 residues in the CDR3. Trimming cost V 3 bases and J 5 bases, with 10 bases left between them. CDR1 and CDR2 (germline): KGHSH, LQKENI.

On this clone: One end of the junction is discordant with germline, which a read error may explain. This chain uses TRBV19 with TRBJ2-7; a possible D gene is TRBD2 (6 bases). Germline V CDR1 and CDR2: LNHDA, SQIVND (reference sequence). This CDR3 spans 15 amino acids. CDR3 residues: CASSTRDGSSYEQYF. CDR3 nucleotide sequence: TGTGCCAGTAGTACGAGGGACGGGAGCTCCTACGAACAGTACTTC.

This clone was seen only once. V gene TRBV18 combines with J gene TRBJ2-1, with 8 bases matching TRBD1. Germline CDR1 is KGHSH and CDR2 is LQKENI. The CDR3 runs 13 residues. J gave up 10 bases and V 3 bases, and 5 bases lay outside the gene matches. In nucleotides, the CDR3 is TGTGCCAGCTCACCCCAGGGGGCTGGGGAGCAGTTCTTC. Translated, it gives CASSPQGAGEQFF.

This clone has only a few counts. This chain joins TRBV6-8 and TRBJ1-4; D unresolved. Germline values: CDR1 MNHGY, CDR2 SAAAGT. The CDR3 contains 13 residues. V lost 6 bases, J lost 8 bases, and 13 bases lay in between. CDR3 amino acids: CASRGSKGEKLFF. The CDR3 DNA is TGTGCCAGCAGAGGATCCAAGGGAGAAAAACTGTTTTTT.

The chain has TRBV7-5 and TRBJ2-1; the table's D call TRBD2 went unverified against the DNA. TRBV7-5 is a pseudogene locus. The CDR3 sequence is 17 residues long. CDR3 coding DNA: TGTGCCAGCAGCCGGACTAGCGGAGCCCTTTTACACAATGAGCAGTTCTTC. This gives the protein CASSRTSGALLHNEQFF.

This clone was observed a few times. The rearrangement joins TRBV5-1 to TRBJ2-7, with 10 bases matching TRBD1. The CDR3 has 14 amino acids. The trim removed 6 bases at V and 4 bases at J, leaving 7 bases unmatched. The germline CDR1 and CDR2 sequences are SGHRS and YFSETQ. CDR3 protein: CASNSGTGAYEQYF. CDR3 nucleotides: TGCGCCAGCAACTCCGGGACAGGGGCTTACGAGCAGTACTTC.

The rearrangement joins TRBV28 to TRBJ2-7, with 7 bases lining up with TRBD2. Germline CDR1 MDHEN, CDR2 SYDVKM. The CDR3 totals 14 residues. V was pared by 4 bases and J by 2 bases, with 5 bases of the junction left unmatched. CDR3 region: CASSSRGLAYEQYF. CDR3 DNA sequence: TGTGCCAGCAGTTCCCGTGGACTAGCCTACGAGCAGTACTTC.

The rearrangement uses TRBV28 and TRBJ2-7; 7 bases align to TRBD1. The junction had 6 bases not matched to a gene; V was cut back by 5 bases and J by 2 bases. The CDR3 extends over 14 amino acids. Looked up from germline, CDR1 is MDHEN and CDR2 is SYDVKM. The CDR3 protein is CASSPWDSPYEQYF. The DNA of the CDR3 is TGTGCCAGCAGTCCCTGGGACAGCCCCTACGAGCAGTACTTC.

This chain joins TRBV28 and TRBJ1-5; D call uncertain. This CDR3 contains 13 residues. The V gene's germline CDR1 is MDHEN and CDR2 SYDVKM. Trimming pared 4 bases from V and 0 bases from J, leaving 4 bases between. CDR3 sequence: CASSSDSNQPQHF. In nucleotides, the CDR3 is TGTGCCAGCAGTTCGGATAGCAATCAGCCCCAGCATTTT. Full variable domain (missing parts from reference TRBV28 and TRBJ1-5): DVKVTQSSRYLVKRTGEKVFLECVQDMDHENMFWYRQDPGLGLRLIYFSYDVKMKEKGDIPEGYSVSREKKERFSLILESASTNQTSMYLCASSSDSNQPQHFGDGTRLSIL.

This clone was detected only once. V is TRBV28 and J is TRBJ2-1; D uncertain. This CDR3 has 15 amino acids. Germline values: CDR1 MDHEN, CDR2 SYDVKM. V lost 3 bases, J lost 1 base, and 10 bases lay in between. CDR3 in amino acids: CASSLTRFSYNEQFF. CDR3 sequence (DNA): TGTGCCAGCAGTTTGACGAGATTTTCCTACAATGAGCAGTTCTTC.

This clone has at least ten counts. The CDR3 here is CASSLNGGRDEQFF. DNA for the CDR3: TGTGCCAGCAGCTTAAACGGCGGGAGGGATGAGCAGTTCTTC. The genes are TRBV11-3 and TRBJ2-1; the match to TRBD2 covers 9 bases. CDR3 size: 14 residues. V was pared by 2 bases and J by 8 bases, with 4 bases of the junction left unmatched. Germline-derived CDR1 and CDR2 are SGHNT and YENEEA. Full variable domain (outside the CDR3, taken from reference TRBV11-3 and TRBJ2-1): EAGVVQSPRYKIIEKKQPVAFWCNPISGHNTLYWYLQNLGQGPELLIRYENEEAVDDSQLPKDRFSAERLKGVDSTLKIQPAELGDSAVYLCASSLNGGRDEQFFGPGTRLTVL.

The chain's CDR3 is CASSIELYQETQYF. In DNA, the CDR3 is TGTGCCAGTAGTATAGAGCTGTACCAAGAGACCCAGTACTTC. The chain combines TRBV19 with TRBJ2-5; no firm D call. The CDR3 is 14 residues long. With 0 bases removed from V and 0 bases from J, the gap between germline ends came to 5 bases. The germline gives CDR1 LNHDA, CDR2 SQIVND (reference sequence).

The chain combines TRBV6-8 with TRBJ1-2; D unclear. The CDR3 spans 14 residues. Germline V gene lookup returns CDR1 MNHGY and CDR2 SAAAGT. V lost 5 bases to trimming and J lost 6 bases, with 16 bases between them. CDR3 nucleotides: TGTGCCAGCAGTCAAACGGGCTACGGGGATGGCTACACCTTC. Its translation: CASSQTGYGDGYTF.

V gene TRBV19 combines with J gene TRBJ1-1; D might be TRBD1 (5 bases). Germline-derived CDR1 and CDR2 are LNHDA and SQIVND (reference sequence). The CDR3 consists of 13 residues. V lost 4 bases to trimming and J lost 5 bases, with 11 bases between them. CDR3 region: CASSRGKETEAFF. The CDR3 DNA reads as TGTGCCAGTAGTAGGGGGAAGGAGACTGAAGCTTTCTTT.